This TCR beta chain appears in the sequencing data of a study of patients and donors after allogeneic stem cell transplantation. TCRdb itself ran the RT-PCR reads through MiXCR, one entry per CDR3 protein. The sample has roughly 200,000 distinct CDR3 sequences, less than 50% seen once. Germline V CDR1 and CDR2: SEHNR, FQNEAQ (reference sequence). With 3 bases removed from V and 9 bases from J, the gap between germline ends came to 15 bases. The CDR3 is 14 amino acids. The specimen sequenced was blood, either unsorted or a sorted T cell fraction (not recorded which). The receptor was isolated from a human donor who was either an allogeneic HSCT recipient or a stem cell or donor lymphocyte infusion donor (not recorded which). It is not recorded whose cells these are; they may come from a transplant donor. The J gene is TRBJ2-1, the V gene TRBV7-9; D perhaps matches TRBD1 (6 bases). Here the CDR3 DNA reads TGTGCCAGCAGCTTCAACGAACAGGGCGTTGAGCAGTTCTTC. Translating it yields CASSFNEQGVEQFF.